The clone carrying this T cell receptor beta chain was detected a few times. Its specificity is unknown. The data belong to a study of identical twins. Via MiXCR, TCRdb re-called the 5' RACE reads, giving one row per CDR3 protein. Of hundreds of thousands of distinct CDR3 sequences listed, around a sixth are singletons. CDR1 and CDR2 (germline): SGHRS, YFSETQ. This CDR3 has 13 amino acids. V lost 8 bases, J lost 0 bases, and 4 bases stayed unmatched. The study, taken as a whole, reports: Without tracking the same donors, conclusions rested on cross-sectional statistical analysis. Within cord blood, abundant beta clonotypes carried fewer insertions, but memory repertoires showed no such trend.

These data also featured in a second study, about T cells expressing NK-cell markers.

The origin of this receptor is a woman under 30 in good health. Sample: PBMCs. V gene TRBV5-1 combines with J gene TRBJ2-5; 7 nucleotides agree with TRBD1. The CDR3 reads CASRTGHQETQYF. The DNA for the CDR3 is TGCGCCAGTCGGACAGGCCACCAAGAGACCCAGTACTTC.